This record covers a single T cell receptor beta chain. Its matching antigen is unknown. Libraries were prepared by immunoSEQ multiplex PCR; TCRdb keeps only in-frame clonotypes and omits some of them. The table shows 65,000 to 85,000 clones, with around 80% occurring only once. This record belongs to a study of OX40 agonist ivuxolimab in advanced cancers. Study information: Patients were dosed intravenously with ivuxolimab at 0.01 to 10 mg/kg every 2 weeks. Findings and caveats of the study: At doses 0.1 to 3.0 mg/kg, CD4+ and CD8+ clones expanded.

After removal of 1 base from V and 8 bases from J, the junction contained 6 bases not matched to a gene. There are 15 residues in the CDR3. Germline-derived CDR1 and CDR2 are SEHNR and FQNEAQ (reference sequence). The rearrangement uses TRBV7-9 and TRBJ2-1; TRBD2 aligns across 9 bases. This sequence originates from an adult with an advanced solid tumor such as melanoma, head and neck, liver or kidney cancer. The material was CD4+ or CD8+ T cells sorted from blood, obtained in a trial of the OX40 agonist ivuxolimab. The CDR3 protein is CASSLVAGVVYEQFF. CDR3 sequence (DNA): TGTGCCAGCAGCTTAGTAGCGGGAGTTGTATATGAGCAGTTCTTC.